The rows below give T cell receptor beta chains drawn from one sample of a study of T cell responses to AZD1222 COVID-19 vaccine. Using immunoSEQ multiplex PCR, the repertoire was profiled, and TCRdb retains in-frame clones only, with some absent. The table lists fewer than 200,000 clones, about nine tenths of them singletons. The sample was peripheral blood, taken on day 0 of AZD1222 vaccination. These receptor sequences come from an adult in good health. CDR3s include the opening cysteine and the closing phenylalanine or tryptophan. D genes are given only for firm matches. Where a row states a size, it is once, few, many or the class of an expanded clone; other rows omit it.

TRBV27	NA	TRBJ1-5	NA	CASRGSFSNQPQHF	TGTGCCAGCAGGGGGAGTTTTAGCAATCAGCCCCAGCATTTT
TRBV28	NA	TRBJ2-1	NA	CASSPHPGTSYAYNEQFF	TGTGCCAGCAGCCCGCACCCTGGGACATCTTACGCCTACAATGAGCAGTTCTTC
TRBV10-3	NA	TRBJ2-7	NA	CAIATGSLGEQYF	TGTGCCATAGCCACAGGGTCACTTGGCGAGCAGTACTTC
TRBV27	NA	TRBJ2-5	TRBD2	CASSPVGTTLTQTQYF	TGTGCCAGCAGTCCTGTCGGGACTACCCTCACCCAGACCCAGTACTTC
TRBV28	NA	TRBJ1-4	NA	CASRTAGEKLFF	TGTGCCAGCAGGACCGCGGGGGAAAAACTGTTTTTT
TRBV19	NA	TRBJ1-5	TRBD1	CASSIAGQVGSQPQHF	TGTGCCAGTAGTATAGCGGGACAGGTAGGTAGTCAGCCCCAGCATTTT
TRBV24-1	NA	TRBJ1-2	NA	CATSDLQWGQANYGYTF	TGTGCCACCAGTGATTTGCAGTGGGGGCAAGCTAACTATGGCTACACCTTC
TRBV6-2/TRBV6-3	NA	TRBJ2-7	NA	CASSYGRARQYF	TGTGCCAGCAGTTACGGGAGAGCGCGGCAGTACTTC
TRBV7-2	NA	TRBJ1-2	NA	CASSLGWGNYGYTF	TGTGCCAGCAGCTTAGGGTGGGGTAACTATGGCTACACCTTC
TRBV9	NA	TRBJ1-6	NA	CASSVAPIPGVNSPLHF	TGTGCCAGCAGCGTAGCACCTATACCGGGTGTAAATTCACCCCTCCACTTT
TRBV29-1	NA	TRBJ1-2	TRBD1	CSAVTGGYGYTF	TGCAGCGCCGTGACAGGGGGGTATGGCTACACCTTC
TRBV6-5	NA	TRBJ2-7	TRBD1	CASSYGDSFSYEQYF	TGTGCCAGCAGTTACGGGGACAGCTTCTCCTACGAGCAGTACTTC
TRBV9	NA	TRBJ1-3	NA	CASSGYISGNTIYF	TGTGCCAGCAGTGGTTACATCTCTGGAAACACCATATATTTT
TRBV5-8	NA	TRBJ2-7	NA	CASSVDSLSAYEQYF	TGTGCCAGCAGCGTGGACAGCCTATCGGCCTACGAGCAGTACTTC
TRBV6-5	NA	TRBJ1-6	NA	CASSPPAGRGSPLHF	TGTGCCAGCAGCCCCCCTGCAGGGAGGGGGTCACCCCTCCACTTT
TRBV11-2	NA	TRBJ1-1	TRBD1	CASSPLDRSEAFF	TGTGCCAGCAGCCCACTGGACAGGTCTGAAGCTTTCTTT
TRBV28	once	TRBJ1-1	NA	CASITGVLRNTEAFF	TGTGCCAGCATCACGGGGGTGTTGAGAAACACTGAAGCTTTCTTT
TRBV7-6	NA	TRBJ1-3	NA	CASSPQNSYSGNTIYF	TGTGCCAGCAGCCCACAGAATTCCTACTCTGGAAACACCATATATTTT
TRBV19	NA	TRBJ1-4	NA	CASSIDNEKLFF	TGTGCCAGTAGTATAGATAATGAAAAACTGTTTTTT
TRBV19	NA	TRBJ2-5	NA	CASSIDSGAGETQYF	TGTGCCAGTAGTATAGATTCAGGGGCAGGGGAGACCCAGTACTTC
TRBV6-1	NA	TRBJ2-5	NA	CASSEYGPQETQYF	TGTGCCAGCAGTGAATACGGACCTCAAGAGACCCAGTACTTC
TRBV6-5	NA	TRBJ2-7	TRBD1	CASSYSPGQGEYEQYF	TGTGCCAGCAGTTACTCCCCGGGACAGGGGGAATACGAGCAGTACTTC
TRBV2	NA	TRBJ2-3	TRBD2	CASSDAGGTDTQYF	TGTGCCAGCAGTGACGCGGGAGGCACAGATACGCAGTATTTT
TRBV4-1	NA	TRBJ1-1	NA	CASSQDNTEAFF	TGCGCCAGCAGCCAGGACAACACTGAAGCTTTCTTT
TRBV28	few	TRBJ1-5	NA	CASSLRGNNQPQHF	TGTGCCAGCAGTTTACGGGGTAACAATCAGCCCCAGCATTTT
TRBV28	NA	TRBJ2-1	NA	CASRGSSYNEQFF	TGTGCCAGCAGAGGTAGCTCCTACAATGAGCAGTTCTTC
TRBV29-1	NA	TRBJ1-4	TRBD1	CSVGGQGGEKLFF	TGCAGCGTTGGGGGACAGGGGGGTGAAAAACTGTTTTTT
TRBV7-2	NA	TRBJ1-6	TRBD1	CASGEQGFNSPLHF	TGTGCCAGCGGCGAACAGGGGTTTAATTCACCCCTCCACTTT
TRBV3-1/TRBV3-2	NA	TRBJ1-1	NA	CASSQGWSGVTEAFF	TGTGCCAGCAGCCAAGGTTGGTCAGGGGTTACTGAAGCTTTCTTT